This passage covers 28 T cell receptor beta chains from one sample sequenced in a study of T cell responses to AZD1222 COVID-19 vaccine. Sequencing was performed with immunoSEQ multiplex PCR; in TCRdb, only in-frame clones are kept and a portion is missing. The sample holds about 200,000 clones, approximately 93% seen once. Specimen: peripheral blood, collected 28 days after the second AZD1222 dose. The receptors derive from an adult who received the AZD1222 COVID-19 vaccine.

The chain uses TRBV14 and TRBJ2-2; a weak D match, TRBD2 (5 bases). The V and J ends lost 8 bases and 0 bases respectively, with 13 bases between them. Per germline, CDR1 SGHDN and CDR2 FVKESK. The CDR3 is 15 residues long. The CDR3 DNA reads as TGTGCCAGCCGTCCCCCCGGGGCGAACACCGGGGAGCTGTTTTTT. It is translated as CASRPPGANTGELFF.

This chain uses TRBV3-1 (or the pseudogene TRBV3-2) with TRBJ2-7; 8 nucleotides line up with TRBD1. With V trimmed by 4 bases and J by 5 bases, 10 bases remained unmatched. The V gene's germline CDR1 is LGHDT and CDR2 YNNKEL (reference sequence). The CDR3 has 15 residues. CDR3 coding DNA: TGTGCCAGCAGCCCAGGGACAGGCGTAAGGGACGAGCAGTACTTC. The encoded protein is CASSPGTGVRDEQYF.

The chain has TRBV6-5 and TRBJ1-1; 8 bases are shared with TRBD1. V dropped 6 bases and J dropped 1; count of bases not matched to a gene: 7. The germline V gene encodes CDR1 MNHEY and CDR2 SVGAGI. The CDR3 extends over 15 amino acids. CDR3: CASRMQGAWNTEAFF. CDR3 in DNA: TGTGCCAGCAGAATGCAGGGGGCATGGAACACTGAAGCTTTCTTT.

The rearrangement uses TRBV21-1 and TRBJ1-4; the D call TRBD1 from the table was never checked on the DNA. TRBV21-1 is a documented pseudogene. This CDR3 has 16 residues. CDR3 protein: CASSRSWGRGFEKLFF. The DNA for the CDR3 is TGTGCCAGCAGCAGATCGTGGGGAAGGGGGTTTGAAAAACTGTTTTTT.

This clone came up once. This chain links TRBV4-1 with TRBJ1-2; D unresolved. There are 17 residues in the CDR3. Per germline, CDR1 MGHRA and CDR2 YSYEKL. V lost 4 bases, J lost 0 bases, and 18 bases lay in between. The CDR3 DNA sequence: TGCGCCAGCAGCCTAGGGCTCGACCCCCGGTCTAACTATGGCTACACCTTC. Translating gives CASSLGLDPRSNYGYTF.

V usage is TRBV13 and J usage is TRBJ2-3, with D possibly matching TRBD2 (7 bases). Trimming left V 6 bases short and J 4 bases short, with 20 bases between. Germline CDR1 is PRHDT and CDR2 is FYEKMQ (reference sequence). This CDR3 has 16 residues. This CDR3 is CASSPLTGGLPDTQYF. The CDR3 bases are TGTGCCAGCAGTCCGTTAACGGGGGGCCTCCCAGATACGCAGTATTTT.

CDR3 sequence reads: CASRRARTGENEKLFF. In nucleotides, the CDR3 is TGCGCCAGCCGCCGGGCGAGGACAGGGGAAAATGAAAAACTGTTTTTT. V gene TRBV10-2 combines with J gene TRBJ1-4; 9 nucleotides agree with TRBD1. The V segment lost 8 bases and the J segment 5 bases; nucleotides outside the gene matches: 12. The CDR3 runs to 16 residues. The germline gives CDR1 WSHSY, CDR2 SAAADI.

The chain combines TRBV6-6 with TRBJ2-5; TRBD2 aligns across 10 bases. The CDR3 consists of 15 residues. The junction had 4 bases not matched to a gene; V was cut back by 4 bases and J by 2 bases. Germline assignment: CDR1 MNHNY and CDR2 SVGAGI (reference sequence). CDR3 region: CASSFLAGDQETQYF. The CDR3 DNA is TGTGCCAGCAGTTTTCTAGCGGGGGATCAAGAGACCCAGTACTTC.

The J gene is TRBJ1-5, the V gene TRBV5-1; D remains ambiguous. V was clipped by 2 bases and J by 4 bases, with 7 bases between them. The CDR3 is 13 amino acids. The V gene's germline CDR1 is SGHRS and CDR2 YFSETQ. CDR3 residues: CASSLGRNQPQHF. CDR3 DNA: TGCGCCAGCAGCTTAGGAAGAAATCAGCCCCAGCATTTT.

The rearrangement links TRBV28 to TRBJ1-3, with 8 bases identical to TRBD1. J was trimmed by 4 bases and V by 3 bases; bases with no gene match: 5. Germline assignment: CDR1 MDHEN and CDR2 SYDVKM. The CDR3 consists of 15 residues. DNA for the CDR3: TGTGCCAGCAGTTTCGAACAGGGGGAAGGAAACACCATATATTTT. This encodes CASSFEQGEGNTIYF.

This clone has just one count. The chain uses TRBV5-1 and TRBJ2-5, with a weak D call TRBD2 (6 bases). This CDR3 region has 15 residues. Trimming removed 0 bases from V and 1 base from J, with 10 bases in between. CDR1 and CDR2 (germline): SGHRS, YFSETQ. CDR3 in amino acids: CASSLATSPQETQYF. The CDR3 region has the DNA TGCGCCAGCAGCTTGGCTACTAGCCCCCAAGAGACCCAGTACTTC. Full variable domain (rest looked up from reference TRBV5-1 and TRBJ2-5): KAGVTQTPRYLIKTRGQQVTLSCSPISGHRSVSWYQQTPGQGLQFLFEYFSETQRNKGNFPGRFSGRQFSNSRSEMNVSTLELGDSALYLCASSLATSPQETQYFGPGTRLLVL.

The gene calls are TRBV9 and TRBJ2-7; 13 nucleotides match TRBD2. V was pared by 0 bases and J by 5 bases, with 2 bases of the junction left unmatched. CDR3 length equals 15 residues. Germline V gene sequence: CDR1 SGDLS, CDR2 YYNGEE. CDR3 DNA: TGTGCCAGCAGCGTAGGGACTAGCGGGGGACACGAGCAGTACTTC. Translating it yields CASSVGTSGGHEQYF.

The chain employs TRBV2 and TRBJ2-5; perhaps TRBD2 as D (5 bases). V was cut by 9 bases and J by 5 bases, with 10 bases left in between. The CDR3 consists of 11 residues. Germline CDR1 reads SNHLY; CDR2 reads FYNNEI. CDR3 nucleotides: TGTGCCAGTAGAGGGCTGGAGACCCAGTACTTC. Amino acid sequence: CASRGLETQYF.

V and J are TRBV9 and TRBJ1-2, with D perhaps matching TRBD1 (5 bases). The V gene's germline CDR1 is SGDLS and CDR2 YYNGEE. This CDR3 has 15 residues. Trimming stripped 2 bases from V and 3 bases from J, with 14 bases between. CDR3 coding DNA: TGTGCCAGCAGCGTGGGGGACCCTCGGGACTATGGCTACACCTTC. Its translation: CASSVGDPRDYGYTF.

The J gene is TRBJ1-1, the V gene TRBV6-4; D remains unclear. Germline V lookup: CDR1 MRHNA, CDR2 SNTAGT. The length of the CDR3 is 14 residues. Trimming took 6 bases from V and 5 from J, leaving 16 bases between them. The CDR3 here is CASRTHHLGTEAFF. The CDR3 nucleotides read TGTGCCAGCAGGACCCATCACTTAGGGACTGAAGCTTTCTTT.

This clone was found once. V and J are TRBV29-1 and TRBJ2-2, with 8 positions matching TRBD2. Trimming removed 6 bases from V and 6 bases from J; junction bases left unmatched: 0. The CDR3 is 11 residues long. Germline assignment: CDR1 SQVTM and CDR2 ANQGSEA. The CDR3 DNA reads TGCAGCGTGCGGGAGGCCGGGGAGCTGTTTTTT. Translating it yields CSVREAGELFF.

The chain employs TRBV19 and TRBJ1-5, with D possibly matching TRBD1 (5 bases). Trimming took 4 bases from V and 7 from J, leaving 11 bases between them. Germline V CDR1 and CDR2: LNHDA, SQIVND (reference sequence). The CDR3 loop spans 13 amino acids. The CDR3 spells CASSTVEGQPQHF. The CDR3 DNA follows: TGTGCCAGTAGTACGGTAGAGGGGCAGCCCCAGCATTTT.

This clone has a single count. V and J are TRBV7-9 and TRBJ1-2; tentative D call: TRBD1 (5 bases). The V gene's germline CDR1 is SEHNR and CDR2 FQNEAQ (reference sequence). The V end was cut by 1 base, the J end by 12 bases, with 12 bases between. The CDR3 is 12 residues long. The chain's CDR3 is CASSLGRGFDTF. In DNA form, the CDR3 reads TGTGCCAGCAGCTTAGGACGGGGCTTTGACACCTTC.

Details on this clone: The same CDR3 also results from other DNA sequences found in this sample. The J gene is TRBJ1-1, the V gene TRBV12-5, with no clear D. V shed 1 base and J shed 0 bases, with 3 bases lying between them. CDR3 length: 13 amino acids. CDR1 LGHNT and CDR2 FRNRAP come from the germline V gene. This chain's CDR3 is CASGLGMNTEAFF. DNA for the CDR3: TGTGCTAGTGGTTTGGGTATGAACACTGAAGCTTTCTTT. Looking up the rest from reference TRBV12-5 and TRBJ1-1 gives the full variable domain: DARVTQTPRHKVTEMGQEVTMRCQPILGHNTVFWYRQTMMQGLELLAYFRNRAPLDDSGMPKDRFSAEMPDATLATLKIQPSEPRDSAVYFCASGLGMNTEAFFGQGTRLTVV.

The chain uses TRBV7-9 and TRBJ1-6; 7 nucleotides line up with TRBD1. CDR1 and CDR2 from the germline V gene are SEHNR and FQNEAQ (reference sequence). CDR3 length: 17 amino acids. Germline trimming cut 5 bases from V and 0 bases from J; bases unmatched to any gene: 7. The CDR3 region is CASSPGEGASYNSPLHF. The CDR3 DNA is TGTGCCAGCAGCCCAGGGGAGGGGGCCTCCTATAATTCACCCCTCCACTTT.

The rearrangement joins TRBV5-4 to TRBJ2-4, with TRBD2 matching over 8 bases. Germline V gene lookup returns CDR1 SGHNT and CDR2 YYREEE (reference sequence). Trimming cost V 3 bases and J 5 bases; bases outside gene matches: 4. This CDR3 is built from 14 residues. This CDR3 reads CASSSRGAENIQYF. The CDR3 region has the DNA TGTGCCAGCAGCTCGCGGGGGGCTGAAAACATTCAGTACTTC.

The rearrangement links TRBV6-9 to TRBJ1-2; TRBD1 is a possible D gene (6 bases). This CDR3 spans 15 amino acids. Per germline, CDR1 MNHGY and CDR2 SVAAGI. The germline V and J ends were trimmed by 3 bases and 8 bases, with 19 bases remaining between them. The CDR3 protein is CASSYPGTIGGGYTF. The DNA of the CDR3 is TGTGCCAGCAGTTACCCGGGGACAATTGGGGGAGGCTACACCTTC.

V and J are TRBV29-1 and TRBJ2-7, with 11 bases fitting TRBD2. J gave up 2 bases and V 1 base, and 4 bases lay outside the gene matches. The CDR3 covers 15 residues. CDR1 and CDR2 (germline): SQVTM, ANQGSEA. CDR3 bases: TGCAGCGTTGAAGGGACTAGCGGGTCAGCCTACGAGCAGTACTTC. This translates into CSVEGTSGSAYEQYF.

The chain links TRBV9 to TRBJ1-4; D unclear. Trimming shortened V by 0 bases and J by 0 bases, and 6 bases separated the two germline ends. In germline, CDR1 is SGDLS, CDR2 YYNGEE. There are 15 residues in the CDR3. The CDR3 sequence: CASSVGKSTNEKLFF. Written as DNA, the CDR3 is TGTGCCAGCAGCGTAGGGAAGTCAACTAATGAAAAACTGTTTTTT.

The rearrangement uses TRBV28 and TRBJ1-1; no definite D call. The CDR3 loop spans 14 amino acids. Germline CDR1 is MDHEN and CDR2 is SYDVKM. Trimming removed 5 bases at V and 1 base at J, with 11 bases between. CDR3 nucleotide sequence: TGTGCCAGCAGTAGAGGGAGTAGGAACACTGAAGCTTTCTTT. It encodes CASSRGSRNTEAFF.

This chain connects TRBV7-9 to TRBJ1-6; no definite D call. V was pared by 5 bases and J by 2 bases, with 10 bases between. Germline CDR1 and CDR2: SEHNR and FQNEAQ (reference sequence). The CDR3 runs to 15 residues. The CDR3 sequence: CASSPVGAYNSPLHF. CDR3 sequence (DNA): TGTGCCAGCAGCCCGGTTGGGGCCTATAATTCACCCCTCCACTTT.

The V call is TRBV4-1, the J call TRBJ1-4; the match to TRBD1 covers 7 bases. The germline gives CDR1 MGHRA, CDR2 YSYEKL. This CDR3 contains 16 residues. V gave up 4 bases and J gave up 5 bases; unmatched junction bases: 10. CDR3 bases: TGCGCCAGCAGCCTAAATGGACAGGTTCTCAATGAAAAACTGTTTTTT. Its protein product is CASSLNGQVLNEKLFF.

The J gene is TRBJ1-1, the V gene TRBV5-6; 9 positions agree with TRBD1. V lost 2 bases and J lost 6; bases outside the gene matches: 8. Germline CDR1 is SGHDT and CDR2 is YYEEEE. This CDR3 has 15 amino acids. CDR3 nucleotides: TGTGCCAGCAGCTTAGGTTTACAGGGGGCGTCTGAAGCTTTCTTT. Protein product: CASSLGLQGASEAFF.